This TCR beta chain was documented in a study of blood T cells in healthy people across ages. Across the study: Using template switching, researchers captured about one barcoded beta molecule for each two T cells.

Notes on this clonotype: The target antigen is unknown.

A second PCR of 7 to 11 cycles used a sample-barcoded 5' primer and a J-beta primer mix. Template switching added a 12-random-nucleotide identifier to every cDNA molecule. From the 5' RACE reads, TCRdb called clonotypes with MiXCR, one entry per CDR3 protein. The sample shows approximately 820,000 distinct CDR3 sequences, 40% to 50% of them seen only once. Study results and caveats: Percentage of naive T cells showed a strong correlation with TCR beta diversity. Unsorted PBMCs blocked a conclusive comparison of naive and antigen-experienced cells.

The germline V and J ends were trimmed by 5 bases and 4 bases, with 11 bases remaining between them. CDR1 is SGHTA, CDR2 FQGTGA, per germline. CDR3 length: 13 amino acids. Source material: blood. The clonotype comes from a man in his fifties or sixties in good health. This chain connects TRBV7-3 to TRBJ1-1, with a possible D match to TRBD1 (5 bases). The CDR3 DNA follows: TGTGCCAGCAGCGGAGGGGCGGGCACTGAAGCTTTCTTT. Its protein is CASSGGAGTEAFF.